Shown below are 18 T cell receptor beta chains from a single sample sequenced in a study of CD8+ T cells in alopecia areata. Following RNA extraction, reverse transcription yielded cDNA that acted as the sequencing template. The table came from immunoSEQ multiplex PCR; TCRdb's copy has only in-frame clones and leaves some out. The data show some 100,000 clones, with roughly 68% seen just once and about 3% held by the top ten. The sequencing sample was made of CD4+ T cells sorted from blood. These TCRs come from a human donor in good health.

The J gene is TRBJ2-7, the V gene TRBV4-2; TRBD2 agrees at 7 bases. The V and J ends lost 1 base and 4 bases, in that order; junction bases with no gene match: 7. The CDR3 spans 15 residues. Looked up from germline, CDR1 is LGHNA and CDR2 is YNFKEQ. This CDR3 reads CASSQAGRTAYEQYF. The CDR3, as DNA: TGTGCCAGCAGCCAAGCCGGGAGGACCGCTTACGAGCAGTACTTC.

The chain employs TRBV7-8 and TRBJ2-6; 7 bases line up with TRBD1. J lost 4 bases, V lost 1 base, and 7 bases had no gene match. Germline CDR1 reads SGHVS; CDR2 reads FQNEAQ. The CDR3 totals 17 residues. DNA for the CDR3: TGTGCCAGCAGCTTAGATACCAGGGGGTCCGGGGCCAACGTCCTGACTTTC. Amino acids: CASSLDTRGSGANVLTF.

As to this clone: The CDR3 ends on some other residue instead of the conserved phenylalanine or tryptophan, so this is likely a read error. The DNA is left out, because the CDR3 cannot be placed on it with certainty; the CDR3 is given as TCRdb lists it. The rearrangement uses TRBV7-9 and TRBJ1-1. The CDR3 is 10 residues long, ends included. The germline V gene encodes CDR1 SEHNR and CDR2 FQNEAQ (reference sequence). CDR3 sequence: CASSLTPPAP.

V gene TRBV18 combines with J gene TRBJ1-6; possibly TRBD1 for D (6 bases). Trimming left V 2 bases short and J 9 bases short, with 17 bases between. CDR1 and CDR2 from the germline V gene are KGHSH and LQKENI. The CDR3 has 16 amino acids. CDR3 in amino acids: CASSPFEGGESSPLHF. In DNA, the CDR3 is TGTGCCAGCTCACCATTCGAGGGGGGAGAGAGTTCACCCCTCCACTTT.

The chain carries TRBV6-1 and TRBJ2-7; either TRBD1 or TRBD2 may fit D (5 bases each). The V gene's germline CDR1 is MNHNS and CDR2 SASEGT. Trimming pared 9 bases from V and 7 bases from J, leaving 13 bases between. The CDR3 consists of 11 residues. This CDR3 is CASVGPREQYF. The CDR3 coding sequence is TGTGCCAGTGTGGGACCTCGGGAGCAGTACTTC.

This rearrangement joins TRBV30 to TRBJ2-5; no firm D call. Near its end, the DNA agrees better with TRBJ2-7, so the J call may be wrong. There are 18 residues in the CDR3. Germline CDR1 reads GTSNPN; CDR2 reads SVGIG (reference sequence). The CDR3 sequence: CAWSVQEVLWGLYYEQYF. For the CDR3, the DNA is TGTGCCTGGAGTGTACAAGAAGTTTTGTGGGGTTTGTACTACGAGCAGTACTTC.

In its sample, this clone was seen many times. This chain links TRBV5-4 with TRBJ2-7, with TRBD2 matching over 13 bases. Germline V gives CDR1 SGHNT, CDR2 YYREEE (reference sequence). V lost 2 bases, J lost 5 bases, and 1 base stayed unmatched. This CDR3 comprises 14 residues. In nucleotides, the CDR3 is TGTGCCAGCAGCTTAGGACTAGCGGGGGACGAGCAGTACTTC. Amino acid sequence: CASSLGLAGDEQYF.

The chain combines TRBV11-2 with TRBJ1-5; D unresolved. Germline CDR1 and CDR2: SGHAT and FQNNGV. The CDR3 totals 13 residues. V was shortened by 6 bases and J by 7 bases, with 13 bases between the two germline ends. The CDR3 is CASSLIPSQPQHF. CDR3 DNA sequence: TGTGCCAGCAGTCTTATCCCATCACAGCCCCAGCATTTT.

This clone appeared a few times. The chain carries TRBV6-6 and TRBJ1-2; D gene uncertain. The V end lost 4 bases, the J end lost 2 bases, and 5 bases lay between the germline ends. The CDR3 sequence is 12 residues long. Germline lookup yields CDR1 MNHNY and CDR2 SVGAGI (reference sequence). The DNA of the CDR3 is TGTGCCAGCAGTTCCGACAACTATGGCTACACCTTC. Translation gives CASSSDNYGYTF.

The chain has TRBV19 and TRBJ1-5; perhaps TRBD1 as D (6 bases). Trimming stripped 3 bases from V and 3 bases from J, with 12 bases between. The CDR3 consists of 15 residues. Per the germline V gene, CDR1 is LNHDA and CDR2 is SQIVND (reference sequence). The CDR3: CASSIARGDNQPQHF. The CDR3 region has the DNA TGTGCCAGTAGTATTGCCAGGGGCGACAATCAGCCCCAGCATTTT.

The chain combines TRBV27 with TRBJ2-5, with D hard to call. The CDR3 consists of 15 residues. Germline V lookup: CDR1 MNHEY, CDR2 SMNVEV (reference sequence). Trimming stripped 3 bases from V and 1 base from J, with 12 bases between. In DNA, the CDR3 is TGTGCCAGCAGTTTTAGTTGGGCTGTCCAAGAGACCCAGTACTTC. Residues: CASSFSWAVQETQYF.

This chain uses TRBV7-9 with TRBJ2-7, with 9 nucleotides matching TRBD1. Germline CDR1 SEHNR, CDR2 FQNEAQ (reference sequence). Trimming took 3 bases from V and 7 from J; bases not matched to a gene: 7. The CDR3 loop spans 14 amino acids. Here the CDR3 reads CASSFGTGRTEQYF. CDR3 in DNA: TGTGCCAGCAGCTTTGGGACAGGGCGTACGGAGCAGTACTTC. The complete variable domain, with remaining parts taken from reference TRBV7-9 and TRBJ2-7, reads DTGVSQNPRHKITKRGQNVTFRCDPISEHNRLYWYRQTLGQGPEFLTYFQNEAQLEKSRLLSDRFSAERPKGSFSTLEIQRTEQGDSAMYLCASSFGTGRTEQYFGPGTRLTVT.

The gene calls are TRBV6-5 and TRBJ2-5; TRBD2 aligns across 7 bases. The V segment lost 2 bases and the J segment 5 bases; nucleotides outside the gene matches: 11. The CDR3 is 16 amino acids. Germline V lookup: CDR1 MNHEY, CDR2 SVGAGI. CDR3 DNA sequence: TGTGCCAGCAGTTACGGGCGGAGGACTAGTCAGGAGACCCAGTACTTC. This sequence encodes CASSYGRRTSQETQYF.

The chain is built from TRBV29-1 and TRBJ1-1; 7 positions match TRBD1. The CDR3 runs to 12 residues. V lost 0 bases to trimming and J lost 11 bases; unmatched junction nucleotides: 6. CDR1 and CDR2 from the germline V gene are SQVTM and ANQGSEA. This chain's CDR3 is CSVEDPGTVAFF. CDR3 DNA: TGCAGCGTTGAAGATCCAGGGACAGTGGCTTTCTTT.

The rearrangement uses TRBV29-1 and TRBJ1-1; D is undetermined. From germline, CDR1 is SQVTM and CDR2 ANQGSEA. The germline V and J ends were trimmed by 4 bases and 4 bases, with 10 bases remaining between them. CDR3 size: 12 residues. CDR3 amino acids: CSVVRGSTEAFF. CDR3 bases: TGCAGCGTTGTGAGAGGGTCCACTGAAGCTTTCTTT.

The chain uses TRBV7-2 and TRBJ1-6; TRBD1 is a possible D gene (6 bases). The V end lost 1 base, the J end lost 10 bases, and 14 bases lay between the germline ends. Germline V gene data show CDR1 as SGHTA and CDR2 as FQGNSA. This CDR3 is 15 amino acids long. The CDR3 DNA reads TGTGCCAGCAGCTTAGTCGCAGGGGCCCCCTCACCCCTCCACTTT. Translation: CASSLVAGAPSPLHF.

The chain uses TRBV2 and TRBJ1-1; 8 bases align to TRBD1. The CDR3 has 14 amino acids. V lost 5 bases, J lost 1 base, and 3 bases stayed unmatched. The germline gives CDR1 SNHLY, CDR2 FYNNEI. Here the CDR3 reads CASSIGQGNTEAFF. CDR3 coding DNA: TGTGCCAGCAGTATTGGACAGGGGAACACTGAAGCTTTCTTT.

The V gene is TRBV7-3, the J gene TRBJ1-1; D is unclear. The germline V gene encodes CDR1 SGHTA and CDR2 FQGTGA. CDR3 length: 14 residues. V lost 5 bases, J lost 1 base, and 11 bases lay in between. CDR3 residues: CASSKSGENTEAFF. CDR3 bases: TGTGCCAGCAGCAAAAGCGGTGAGAACACTGAAGCTTTCTTT.